This entry describes one T cell receptor (beta chain). CDR1 LGHDT and CDR2 YNNKEL come from the germline V gene (reference sequence). The CDR3 contains 16 residues. Trimming shortened V by 3 bases and J by 9 bases, and 21 bases separated the two germline ends. TCRdb reprocessed the RT-PCR reads via MiXCR and lists one record per CDR3 protein. Of 550,000 to 750,000 distinct CDR3 sequences in the sample, 12% to 15% were seen once. V and J are TRBV3-1 and TRBJ2-1; possibly TRBD1 or TRBD2 for D (5 bases each). This clonotype was obtained from a female donor in good health, serving as a healthy control. The material sequenced was memory CD4+ T cells from blood. CDR3 nucleotide sequence: TGTGCCAGCAGCCATCTACGACCCGGGACGATTGTTGAGCAGTTCTTC. Protein sequence: CASSHLRPGTIVEQFF.